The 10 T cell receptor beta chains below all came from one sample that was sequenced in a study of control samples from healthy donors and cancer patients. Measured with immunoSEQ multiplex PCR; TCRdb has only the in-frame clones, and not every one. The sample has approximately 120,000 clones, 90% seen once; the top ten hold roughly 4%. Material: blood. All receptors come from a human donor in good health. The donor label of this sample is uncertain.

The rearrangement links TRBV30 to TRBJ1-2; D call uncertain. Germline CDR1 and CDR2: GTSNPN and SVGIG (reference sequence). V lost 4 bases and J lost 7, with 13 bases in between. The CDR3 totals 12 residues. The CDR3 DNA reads TGTGCCTGGACTAGCTCCTCGTTTGGCTACACCTTC. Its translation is CAWTSSSFGYTF.

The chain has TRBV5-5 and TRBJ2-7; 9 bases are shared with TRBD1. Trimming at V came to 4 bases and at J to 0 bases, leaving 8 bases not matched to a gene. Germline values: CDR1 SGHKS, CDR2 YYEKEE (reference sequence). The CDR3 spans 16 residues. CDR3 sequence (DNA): TGTGCCAGCAGCCCGGTGGGGACAGGGACCTCCTACGAGCAGTACTTC. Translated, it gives CASSPVGTGTSYEQYF.

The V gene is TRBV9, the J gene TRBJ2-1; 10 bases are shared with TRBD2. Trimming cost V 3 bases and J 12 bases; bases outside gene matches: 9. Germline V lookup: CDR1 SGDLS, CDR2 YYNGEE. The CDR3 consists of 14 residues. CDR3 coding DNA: TGTGCCAGCAGCGGAGGAGGTAGCGGGGGGTCGCAGTTCTTC. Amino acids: CASSGGGSGGSQFF.

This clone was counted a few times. CDR3 nucleotides: TGTGCCAGCTCCCTAAATTTTCTCGGGACCAATGATATGTTGGAGACCCAGTACTTC. Its protein product is CASSLNFLGTNDMLETQYF. The gene calls are TRBV18 and TRBJ2-5; the D call may be TRBD1 or TRBD2 (5 bases each). The V gene's germline CDR1 is KGHSH and CDR2 LQKENI. This CDR3 contains 19 residues. Trimming took 6 bases from V and 5 from J, leaving 31 bases between them.

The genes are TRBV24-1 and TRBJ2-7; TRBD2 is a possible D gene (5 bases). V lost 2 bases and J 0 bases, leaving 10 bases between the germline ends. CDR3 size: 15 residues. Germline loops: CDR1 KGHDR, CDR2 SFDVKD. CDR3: CATSDSPGSSYEQYF. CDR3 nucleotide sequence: TGTGCCACCAGTGATTCTCCGGGGAGCTCCTACGAGCAGTACTTC.

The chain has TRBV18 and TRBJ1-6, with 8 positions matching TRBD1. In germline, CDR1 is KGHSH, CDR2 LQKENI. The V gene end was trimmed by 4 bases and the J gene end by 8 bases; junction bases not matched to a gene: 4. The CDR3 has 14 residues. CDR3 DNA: TGTGCCAGCTCACAACAGGGGGGGGATTCACCCCTCCACTTT. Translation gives CASSQQGGDSPLHF.

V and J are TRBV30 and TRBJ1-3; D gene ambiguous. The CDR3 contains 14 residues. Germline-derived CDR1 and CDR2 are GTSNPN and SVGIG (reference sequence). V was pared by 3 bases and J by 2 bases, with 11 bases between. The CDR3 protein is CAWREGRAGNTIYF. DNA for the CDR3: TGTGCCTGGAGGGAAGGGAGGGCTGGAAACACCATATATTTT.

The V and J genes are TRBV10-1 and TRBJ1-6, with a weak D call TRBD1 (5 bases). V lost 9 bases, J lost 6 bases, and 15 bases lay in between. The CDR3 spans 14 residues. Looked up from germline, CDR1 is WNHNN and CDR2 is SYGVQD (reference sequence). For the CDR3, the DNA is TGCGCCAGGCCCCGGGGCGTAGGTAATTCACCCCTCCACTTT. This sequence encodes CARPRGVGNSPLHF.

CDR3 protein: CASSEPGHGENTEAFF. As DNA, the CDR3 is TGTGCCAGCAGTGAACCGGGACACGGGGAGAACACTGAAGCTTTCTTT. The chain uses TRBV6-1 and TRBJ1-1, with D perhaps matching TRBD1 (6 bases). The CDR3 has 16 residues. Trimming stripped 2 bases from V and 1 base from J, with 14 bases between. The germline V gene encodes CDR1 MNHNS and CDR2 SASEGT.

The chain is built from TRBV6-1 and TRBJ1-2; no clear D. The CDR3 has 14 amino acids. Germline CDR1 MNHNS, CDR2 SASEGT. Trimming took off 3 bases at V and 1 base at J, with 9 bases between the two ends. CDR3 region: CASSDPSVNYGYTF. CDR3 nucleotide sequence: TGTGCCAGCAGTGACCCCTCTGTTAACTATGGCTACACCTTC.